Listed here are 5 T cell receptor beta chains from one sample, sequenced in a study of control samples from healthy donors and cancer patients. Some clones are missing from TCRdb's copy, which holds only in-frame ones; the method was immunoSEQ multiplex PCR. The table includes about 150,000 clones, around 90% detected once. The sample comprised blood. These receptors all come from a man aged 30 to 45 in good health.

This clone was counted a few times. The chain is built from TRBV25-1 and TRBJ2-2, with D tentatively TRBD1 or TRBD2 (6 bases each). The germline gives CDR1 MGHDK, CDR2 SYGVNS. V was shortened by 6 bases and J by 0 bases, with 8 bases between the two germline ends. The CDR3 spans 14 residues. CDR3 bases: TGTGCCAGCAGCGGGGGCGCGAACACCGGGGAGCTGTTTTTT. Encoded protein: CASSGGANTGELFF.

The chain has TRBV11-3 and TRBJ1-2; no clear D. This CDR3 contains 14 residues. The germline CDR1 and CDR2 sequences are SGHNT and YENEEA. With 5 bases removed from V and 13 bases from J, the gap between germline ends came to 23 bases. The CDR3 sequence is CASSGGADLNDPTF. CDR3 sequence (DNA): TGTGCCAGCAGCGGCGGAGCCGACCTCAACGACCCCACCTTC.

The chain couples TRBV7-3 to TRBJ1-1; D ambiguous. Trimming removed 5 bases from V and 0 bases from J, with 10 bases in between. There are 14 residues in the CDR3. The V gene's germline CDR1 is SGHTA and CDR2 FQGTGA. CDR3 amino acids: CASSIEDLNTEAFF. The CDR3 DNA reads as TGTGCCAGCAGCATAGAGGATCTGAACACTGAAGCTTTCTTT.

The chain is built from TRBV11-2 and TRBJ2-7; D is undetermined. Trimming removed 0 bases from V and 0 bases from J, with 6 bases in between. CDR1 SGHAT and CDR2 FQNNGV come from the germline V gene. CDR3 length equals 14 residues. Here the CDR3 reads CASSLEEYSYEQYF. CDR3 DNA sequence: TGTGCCAGCAGCTTAGAAGAATACTCCTACGAGCAGTACTTC.

V is TRBV10-3 and J is TRBJ1-5, with TRBD1 as a possible D gene (5 bases). Deletions cut 11 bases from V and 5 bases from J, with 13 bases between. CDR1 is ENHRY, CDR2 SYGVKD, per germline. CDR3 length: 12 residues. As DNA, the CDR3 is TGTGCCTCCTCAGGGTACGATCAGCCCCAGCATTTT. Encoded protein: CASSGYDQPQHF.